The source of this T cell receptor beta chain is a study of response to subunit inactivated influenza vaccine. This clonotype was seen a few times. In TCRdb, the RT-PCR reads were re-called with MiXCR into one record per CDR3 protein. The sample consists of hundreds of thousands of distinct CDR3 sequences, approximately 10% of them appearing once. This CDR3 is built from 14 residues. CDR1 is SGHRS and CDR2 is YFSETQ in the germline V gene. The germline V and J ends were trimmed by 0 bases and 5 bases, with 11 bases remaining between them. The data were also submitted as part of a second study, on T cells expressing NK-cell markers. In that study: TCR beta cDNA was made by 5'RACE template switching with UMIs. All TCR beta repertoires analysed originated from sorted CD3+CD56+NKG2C+, CD3+CD56+NKG2C- and CD3+CD56-NKG2C+ T cells. The authors sequenced eight donors, of whom seven were HCMV-seropositive and one was seronegative. A range of about 1.0-8% of CD8+ T cells consisted of dominant NKG2C+ clonotypes in several donors. One observes that, in several donors, these clonotypes were also the leading ones within the CD3+CD56-NKG2C+ fraction.

This clonotype was sampled from a man over 45 who received an inactivated influenza vaccine. The specimen was PBMCs from blood, collected on the day of vaccination. V and J are TRBV5-1 and TRBJ1-1, with D maybe TRBD1 (6 bases). The DNA of the CDR3 is TGCGCCAGCAGCTTGGCCCACAGGGAAACTGAAGCTTTCTTT. It codes for CASSLAHRETEAFF.